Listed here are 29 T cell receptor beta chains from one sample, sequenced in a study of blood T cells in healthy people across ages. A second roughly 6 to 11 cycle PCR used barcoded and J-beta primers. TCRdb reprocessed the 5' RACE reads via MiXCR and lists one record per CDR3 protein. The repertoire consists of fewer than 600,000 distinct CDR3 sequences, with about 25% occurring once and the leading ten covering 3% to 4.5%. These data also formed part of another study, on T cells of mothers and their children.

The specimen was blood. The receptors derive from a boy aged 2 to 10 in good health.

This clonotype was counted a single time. The DNA of the CDR3 is TGTGCCAGCAGCCCCGGGACGACACCATCCTACGAGCAGTACTTC. Protein product: CASSPGTTPSYEQYF. The chain recombines TRBV14 with TRBJ2-7; perhaps D is TRBD1 or TRBD2 (5 bases each). Trimming removed 4 bases from V and 1 base from J, with 14 bases in between. Germline-derived CDR1 and CDR2 are SGHDN and FVKESK. This CDR3 is built from 15 residues.

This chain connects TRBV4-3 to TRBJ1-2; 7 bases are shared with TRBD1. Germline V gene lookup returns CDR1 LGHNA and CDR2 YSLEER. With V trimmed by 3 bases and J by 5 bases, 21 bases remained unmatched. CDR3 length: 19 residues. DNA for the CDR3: TGCGCCAGCAGCCATTTGGCCCCAGGAAAATCCGGGACAGCTTATGGCTACACCTTC. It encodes CASSHLAPGKSGTAYGYTF.

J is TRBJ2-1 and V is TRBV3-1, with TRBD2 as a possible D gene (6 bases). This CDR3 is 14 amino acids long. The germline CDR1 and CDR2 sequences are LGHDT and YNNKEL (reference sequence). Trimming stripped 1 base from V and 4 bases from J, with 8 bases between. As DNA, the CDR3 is TGTGCCAGCAGCCAAGGCGGGAAATACAATGAGCAGTTCTTC. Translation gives CASSQGGKYNEQFF.

The CDR3 sequence is CASSFSSGRHEQYF. For the CDR3, the DNA is TGTGCCAGCAGTTTCTCGAGCGGGAGACACGAGCAGTACTTC. This chain connects TRBV12-3 or TRBV12-4 to TRBJ2-7; TRBD2 aligns across 8 bases. V lost 3 bases to trimming and J lost 5 bases; unmatched junction nucleotides: 6. This CDR3 is 14 amino acids long.

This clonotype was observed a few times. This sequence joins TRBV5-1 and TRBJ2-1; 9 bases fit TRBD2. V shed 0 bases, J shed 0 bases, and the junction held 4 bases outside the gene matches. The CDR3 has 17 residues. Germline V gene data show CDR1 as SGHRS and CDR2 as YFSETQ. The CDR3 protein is CASSLEVAGASYNEQFF. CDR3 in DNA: TGCGCCAGCAGCTTGGAGGTAGCGGGGGCCTCCTACAATGAGCAGTTCTTC.

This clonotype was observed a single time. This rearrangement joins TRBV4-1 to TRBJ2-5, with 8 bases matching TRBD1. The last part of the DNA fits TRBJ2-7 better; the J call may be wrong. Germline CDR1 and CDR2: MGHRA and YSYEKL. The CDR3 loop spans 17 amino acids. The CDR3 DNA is TGCGCCAGCAGCCAAGAGGGGGTACAGGGGGGTTCCTACGAGCAGTACTTC. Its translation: CASSQEGVQGGSYEQYF.

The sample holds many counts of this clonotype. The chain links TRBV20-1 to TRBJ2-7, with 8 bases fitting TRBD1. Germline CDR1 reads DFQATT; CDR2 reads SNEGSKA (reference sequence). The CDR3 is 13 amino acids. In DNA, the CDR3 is TGCAGCGCCCGGACAGGGAGCTCCTACGAGCAGTACTTC. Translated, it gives CSARTGSSYEQYF.

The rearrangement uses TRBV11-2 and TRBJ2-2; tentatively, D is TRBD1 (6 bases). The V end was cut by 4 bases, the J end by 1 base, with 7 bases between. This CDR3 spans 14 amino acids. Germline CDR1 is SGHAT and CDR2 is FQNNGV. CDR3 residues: CASSWDMNTGELFF. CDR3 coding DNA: TGTGCCAGCAGCTGGGACATGAACACCGGGGAGCTGTTTTTT.

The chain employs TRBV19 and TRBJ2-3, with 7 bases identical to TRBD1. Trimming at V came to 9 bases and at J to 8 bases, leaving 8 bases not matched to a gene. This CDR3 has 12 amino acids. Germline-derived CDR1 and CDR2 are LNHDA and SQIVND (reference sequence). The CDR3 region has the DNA TGTGCCAGCTCGGGAACAGGGGTTACGCAGTATTTT. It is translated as CASSGTGVTQYF. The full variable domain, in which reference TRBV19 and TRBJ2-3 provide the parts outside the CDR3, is DGGITQSPKYLFRKEGQNVTLSCEQNLNHDAMYWYRQDPGQGLRLIYYSQIVNDFQKGDIAEGYSVSREKKESFPLTVTSAQKNPTAFYLCASSGTGVTQYFGPGTRLTVL.

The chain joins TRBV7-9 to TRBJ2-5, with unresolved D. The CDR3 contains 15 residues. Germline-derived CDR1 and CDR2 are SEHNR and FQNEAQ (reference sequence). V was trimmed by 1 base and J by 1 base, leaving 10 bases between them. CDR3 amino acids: CASSLVGRIQETQYF. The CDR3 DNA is TGTGCCAGCAGCTTAGTGGGCAGGATCCAAGAGACCCAGTACTTC.

The CDR3 sequence: CASSSETASYNEQFF. For the CDR3, the DNA is TGTGCCAGCAGCTCCGAGACGGCTTCCTACAATGAGCAGTTCTTC. J is TRBJ2-1 and V is TRBV7-8; D call uncertain. V dropped 4 bases and J dropped 1 base, with 11 bases sitting between them. The CDR3 runs 15 residues. The germline V gene has CDR1 SGHVS and CDR2 FQNEAQ.

CDR3 sequence (DNA): TGTGCCAGCAGCAATGAGGTGGGTCCGGGGTACGAGCAGTACTTC. It encodes CASSNEVGPGYEQYF. This chain joins TRBV7-6 and TRBJ2-7, with D tentatively TRBD2 (5 bases). Deletions cut 5 bases from V and 4 bases from J, with 18 bases between. CDR1 and CDR2 from the germline V gene are SGHVS and FNYEAQ. CDR3 length equals 15 residues.

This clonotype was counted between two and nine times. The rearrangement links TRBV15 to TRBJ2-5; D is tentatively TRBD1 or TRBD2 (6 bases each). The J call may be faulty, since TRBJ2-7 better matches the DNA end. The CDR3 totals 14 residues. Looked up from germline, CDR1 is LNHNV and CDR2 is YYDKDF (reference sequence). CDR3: CATGGGPSSYEQYF. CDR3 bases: TGTGCCACAGGGGGAGGACCATCTTCCTACGAGCAGTACTTC.

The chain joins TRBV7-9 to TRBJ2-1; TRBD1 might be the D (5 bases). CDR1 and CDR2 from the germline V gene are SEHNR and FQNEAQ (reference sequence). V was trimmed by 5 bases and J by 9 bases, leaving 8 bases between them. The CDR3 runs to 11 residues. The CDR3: CASSEQGEQFF. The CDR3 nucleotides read TGTGCCAGCAGCGAGCAGGGTGAGCAGTTCTTC.

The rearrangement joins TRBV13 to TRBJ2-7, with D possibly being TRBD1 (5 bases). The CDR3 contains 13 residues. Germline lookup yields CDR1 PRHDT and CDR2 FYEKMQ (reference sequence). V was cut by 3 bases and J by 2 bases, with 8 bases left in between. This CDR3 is CASSFDRTYEQYF. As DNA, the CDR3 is TGTGCCAGCAGCTTTGACAGAACCTACGAGCAGTACTTC.

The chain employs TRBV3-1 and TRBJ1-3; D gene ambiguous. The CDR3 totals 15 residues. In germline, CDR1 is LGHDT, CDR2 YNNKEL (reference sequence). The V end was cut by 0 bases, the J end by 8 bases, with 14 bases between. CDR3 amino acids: CASSQDPGPRDTIYF. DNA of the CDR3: TGTGCCAGCAGCCAAGATCCGGGCCCACGGGACACCATATATTTT.

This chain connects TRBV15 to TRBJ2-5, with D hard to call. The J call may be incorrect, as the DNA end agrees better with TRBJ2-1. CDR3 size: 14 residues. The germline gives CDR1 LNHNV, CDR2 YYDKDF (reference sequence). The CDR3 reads CATSRDRKVGEQFF. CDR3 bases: TGTGCCACCAGCAGAGATCGGAAGGTCGGGGAGCAGTTCTTC.

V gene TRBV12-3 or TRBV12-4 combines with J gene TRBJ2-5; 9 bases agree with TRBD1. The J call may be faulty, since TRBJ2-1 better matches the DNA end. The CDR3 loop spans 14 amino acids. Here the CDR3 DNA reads TGTGCCAGCAGTCGGGGACAGGGAAGGAATGAGCAGTTCTTC. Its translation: CASSRGQGRNEQFF.

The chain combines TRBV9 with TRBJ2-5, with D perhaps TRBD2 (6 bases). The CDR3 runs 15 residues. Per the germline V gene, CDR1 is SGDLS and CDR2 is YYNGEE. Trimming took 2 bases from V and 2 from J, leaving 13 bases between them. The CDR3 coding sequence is TGTGCCAGCAGCGTTTTGGACGGGACTCAAGAGACCCAGTACTTC. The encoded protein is CASSVLDGTQETQYF.

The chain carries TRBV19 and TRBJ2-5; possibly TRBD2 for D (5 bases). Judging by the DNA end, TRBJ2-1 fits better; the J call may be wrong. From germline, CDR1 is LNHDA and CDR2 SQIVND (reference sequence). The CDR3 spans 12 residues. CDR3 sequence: CASSPTSYEQFF. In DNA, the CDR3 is TGTGCCAGTAGCCCAACTAGTTATGAGCAGTTCTTC.

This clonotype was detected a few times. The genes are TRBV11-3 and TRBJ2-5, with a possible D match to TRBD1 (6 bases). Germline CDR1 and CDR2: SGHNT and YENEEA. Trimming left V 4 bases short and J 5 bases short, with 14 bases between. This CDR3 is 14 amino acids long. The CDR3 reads CASSSTGLAETQYF. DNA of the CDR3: TGTGCCAGCAGCTCCACAGGGCTAGCTGAGACCCAGTACTTC.

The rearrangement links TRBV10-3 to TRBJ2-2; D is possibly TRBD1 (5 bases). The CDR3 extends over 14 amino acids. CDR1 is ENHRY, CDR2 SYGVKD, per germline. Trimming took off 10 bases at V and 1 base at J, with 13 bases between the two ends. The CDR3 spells CATAVRENTGELFF. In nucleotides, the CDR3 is TGTGCCACTGCGGTCAGGGAGAACACCGGGGAGCTGTTTTTT.

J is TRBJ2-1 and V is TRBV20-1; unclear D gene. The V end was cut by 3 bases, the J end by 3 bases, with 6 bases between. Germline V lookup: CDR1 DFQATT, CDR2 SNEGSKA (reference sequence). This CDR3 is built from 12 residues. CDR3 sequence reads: CSASTFYNEQFF. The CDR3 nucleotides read TGCAGTGCTAGCACCTTCTACAATGAGCAGTTCTTC.

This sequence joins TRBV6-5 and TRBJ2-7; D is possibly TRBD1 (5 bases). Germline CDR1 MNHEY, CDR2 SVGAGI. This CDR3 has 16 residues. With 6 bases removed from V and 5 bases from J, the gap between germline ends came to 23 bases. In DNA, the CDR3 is TGTGCCAGCAGGGCCACCCCTTCCGGGCAGGGAAACGAGCAGTACTTC. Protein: CASRATPSGQGNEQYF.

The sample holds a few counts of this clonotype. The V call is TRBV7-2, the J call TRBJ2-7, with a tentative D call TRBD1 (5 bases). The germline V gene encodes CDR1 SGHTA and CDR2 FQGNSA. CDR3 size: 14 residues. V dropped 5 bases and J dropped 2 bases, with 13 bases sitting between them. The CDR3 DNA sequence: TGTGCCAGCAGCCCCGCAGGGAAAACCTACGAGCAGTACTTC. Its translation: CASSPAGKTYEQYF.

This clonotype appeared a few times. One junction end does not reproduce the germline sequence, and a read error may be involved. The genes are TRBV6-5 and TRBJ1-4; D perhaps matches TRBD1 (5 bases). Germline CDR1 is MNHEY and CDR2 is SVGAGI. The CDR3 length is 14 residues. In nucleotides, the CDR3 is TGTGCCAGTAGTTACGTCAGGGATAATGAAAAACTGTTTTTT. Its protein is CASSYVRDNEKLFF.

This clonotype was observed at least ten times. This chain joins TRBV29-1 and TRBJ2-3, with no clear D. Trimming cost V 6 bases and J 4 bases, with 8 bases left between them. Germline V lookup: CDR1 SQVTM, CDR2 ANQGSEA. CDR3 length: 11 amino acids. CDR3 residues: CSVSKPDTQYF. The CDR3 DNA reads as TGCAGCGTGTCTAAGCCAGATACGCAGTATTTT.

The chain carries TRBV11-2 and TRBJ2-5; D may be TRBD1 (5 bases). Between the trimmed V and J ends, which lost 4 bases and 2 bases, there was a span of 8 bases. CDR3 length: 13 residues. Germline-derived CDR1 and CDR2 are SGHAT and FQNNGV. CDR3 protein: CASSWTPQETQYF. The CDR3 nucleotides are TGTGCCAGCAGCTGGACACCTCAAGAGACCCAGTACTTC.

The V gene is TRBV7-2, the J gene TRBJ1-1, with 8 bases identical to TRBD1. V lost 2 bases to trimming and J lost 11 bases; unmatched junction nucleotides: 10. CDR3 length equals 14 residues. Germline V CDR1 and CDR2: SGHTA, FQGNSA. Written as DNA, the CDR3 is TGTGCCAGCAGCTTAATCGGACAGGGAGGTAGGGCTTTCTTT. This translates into CASSLIGQGGRAFF.